This T cell receptor beta chain was captured by sequencing in a study of shared clonotypes between healthy human individuals. CD4+ cells underwent separation, giving CD45RA+ naive and CD45RA-negative memory subsets. Sequencing was at deep level. The repertoire was sequenced with immunoSEQ multiplex PCR; TCRdb's copy has only in-frame clones and lacks some. The table has some 1.4 million clones, approximately 97% seen once. V shed 10 bases and J shed 0 bases, with 7 bases lying between them. CDR3 length: 11 amino acids. Germline CDR1 is MDHEN and CDR2 is SYDVKM. With regard to this clone: Its antigen is unidentified.

General observations from the study: Compared with memory subsets, naive subsets generally had larger estimated richness.

This chain connects TRBV28 to TRBJ2-7; D gene uncertain. Sequences were obtained from naive CD4+ T cells sorted from blood. Specified subset: CD45RA+ positively selected. The clonotype originates from a man younger than 45 in good health. The CDR3 region is CATPGSYEQYF. The CDR3 nucleotides are TGTGCCACCCCGGGCTCCTACGAGCAGTACTTC.